Presented here are 20 T cell receptor beta chains from one specimen sequenced in a study of cytomegalovirus exposure and HLA in healthy donors (dated by TCRdb to about 2017). The library was generated by the immunoSEQ multiplex PCR assay. The multiplex PCR relied on a mix of 60 forward primers for TCR Vbeta segments and 13 reverse primers for TCR Jbeta segments. In its TCRdb copy, this immuneACCESS table keeps in-frame sequences only and misses some clones. Where compared with another copy, unresolved V genes explain less than half of these, and the others have no known cause. The sample profile shows 160,000 or so clones; roughly 79% of them were found once. Roughly 4.5% of the sample belongs to the ten largest clones. The sequencing input was PBMCs. These receptors came from a woman younger than 35 in good health and CMV-seropositive.

The V gene is TRBV7-8, the J gene TRBJ2-5, with a weak D call TRBD1 (5 bases). Germline loops: CDR1 SGHVS, CDR2 FQNEAQ. CDR3 length: 15 amino acids. Trimming shortened V by 5 bases and J by 5 bases, and 18 bases separated the two germline ends. Here the CDR3 reads CASSLGHRLWETQYF. CDR3 DNA: TGTGCCAGCAGCCTCGGACACCGACTGTGGGAGACCCAGTACTTC.

This chain uses TRBV4-1 with TRBJ1-6; the D is unclear. Deletions cut 7 bases from V and 6 bases from J, with 19 bases between. The CDR3 has 16 amino acids. Germline CDR1 MGHRA, CDR2 YSYEKL. The CDR3 region is CASTAQVSELNSPLHF. The DNA of the CDR3 is TGCGCCAGCACCGCCCAGGTTTCCGAGCTTAATTCACCCCTCCACTTT.

The chain recombines TRBV30 with TRBJ2-7; 7 nucleotides line up with TRBD1. Germline CDR1 and CDR2: GTSNPN and SVGIG (reference sequence). The CDR3 covers 11 residues. As DNA, the CDR3 is TGTGCTACCGACAGGGCCTACGAGCAGTACTTC. This sequence encodes CATDRAYEQYF. The variable domain in full, with the rest retrieved from reference TRBV30 and TRBJ2-7, is SQTIHQWPATLVQPVGSPLSLECTVEGTSNPNLYWYRQAAGRGLQLLFYSVGIGQISSEVPQNLSASRPQDRQFILSSKKLLLSDSGFYLCATDRAYEQYFGPGTRLTVT.

V and J are TRBV5-5 and TRBJ1-2; D unresolved. CDR1 and CDR2 from the germline V gene are SGHKS and YYEKEE (reference sequence). The CDR3 has 16 amino acids. The ends were cut back, 4 bases at V and 4 bases at J, with 20 bases in the middle. CDR3 nucleotide sequence: TGTGCCAGCAGCCCTAAGGAGTTACAACCGGGCTATGGCTACACCTTC. Its protein is CASSPKELQPGYGYTF.

This clone came up once. This chain links TRBV4-1 with TRBJ2-7; D is perhaps TRBD2 (6 bases). The length of the CDR3 is 14 residues. Trimming shortened V by 8 bases and J by 1 base, and 15 bases separated the two germline ends. CDR1 is MGHRA, CDR2 YSYEKL, per germline. The CDR3 region is CASRREGRSYEQYF. The CDR3 DNA is TGCGCCAGCCGAAGGGAAGGGAGGTCCTACGAGCAGTACTTC.

The V and J genes are TRBV27 and TRBJ2-7, with 14 bases identical to TRBD2. Germline-derived CDR1 and CDR2 are MNHEY and SMNVEV (reference sequence). V dropped 6 bases and J dropped 4; count of bases not matched to a gene: 23. The CDR3 totals 21 residues. The CDR3 region is CASSPSHGLAGGPRSPYEQYF. DNA of the CDR3: TGTGCCAGCAGCCCCTCCCATGGACTAGCGGGGGGTCCCCGTTCTCCATACGAGCAGTACTTC.

The rearrangement joins TRBV7-9 to TRBJ2-1, with D perhaps TRBD1 (6 bases). The CDR3 sequence is 13 residues long. Germline lookup yields CDR1 SEHNR and CDR2 FQNEAQ (reference sequence). Trimming took 4 bases from V and 4 from J, leaving 8 bases between them. The CDR3 sequence is CASSWTDYNEQFF. The CDR3 DNA sequence: TGTGCCAGCAGCTGGACAGATTACAATGAGCAGTTCTTC.

The chain links TRBV11-2 to TRBJ2-7, with 10 bases lining up with TRBD1. Germline CDR1 SGHAT, CDR2 FQNNGV. Unmatched junction bases numbered 6, after V lost 5 bases and J lost 8 bases. This CDR3 contains 13 residues. CDR3 protein: CASSTRTGGKQYF. The CDR3 nucleotides read TGTGCCAGCAGCACGAGGACAGGGGGGAAGCAGTACTTC.

The chain has TRBV13 and TRBJ2-7, with D possibly matching TRBD2 (5 bases). CDR1 is PRHDT and CDR2 is FYEKMQ in the germline V gene (reference sequence). With 5 bases removed from V and 6 bases from J, the gap between germline ends came to 14 bases. This CDR3 spans 13 amino acids. CDR3 sequence (DNA): TGTGCCAGCAGCCCTCCCGCTAGCCCCGAGCAGTACTTC. It specifies CASSPPASPEQYF.

This clone was detected once. The rearrangement uses TRBV5-8 and TRBJ2-7, with D perhaps TRBD1 (7 bases). CDR1 and CDR2 (germline): SGHTS, YDEGEE. This CDR3 has 12 amino acids. Trimming cost V 4 bases and J 7 bases, with 12 bases left between them. Here the CDR3 DNA reads TGTGCCAGCAGCCCAGGGGGGCTTGAGCAGTACTTC. Translated: CASSPGGLEQYF.

The chain recombines TRBV18 with TRBJ1-6; 11 bases are a match to TRBD1. CDR3 length: 15 amino acids. CDR1 KGHSH and CDR2 LQKENI come from the germline V gene. After removal of 2 bases from V and 10 bases from J, the junction contained 4 bases not matched to a gene. In nucleotides, the CDR3 is TGTGCCAGCTCACCATGGACAGGGGGCTTATCACCCCTCCACTTT. Protein sequence: CASSPWTGGLSPLHF.

The table lists this clone with a count of one. This chain joins TRBV6-6 and TRBJ1-2; 10 nucleotides align to TRBD1. The V segment lost 6 bases and the J segment 6 bases; nucleotides outside the gene matches: 10. The CDR3 has 15 amino acids. CDR1 is MNHNY and CDR2 is SVGAGI in the germline V gene (reference sequence). This CDR3 reads CASRPRDRGNHGYTF. As DNA, the CDR3 is TGTGCCAGCAGACCCCGGGACAGGGGAAACCATGGCTACACCTTC.

This chain joins TRBV7-2 and TRBJ2-3; 11 positions match TRBD2. Germline trimming cut 1 base from V and 4 bases from J; bases unmatched to any gene: 4. Germline loops: CDR1 SGHTA, CDR2 FQGNSA. This CDR3 has 16 amino acids. The CDR3, as DNA: TGTGCCAGCAGCTTAGTAGCGGGGGGGCGGCCAGATACGCAGTATTTT. Translation: CASSLVAGGRPDTQYF.

Only a few counts were recorded for this clone. V usage is TRBV11-2 and J usage is TRBJ1-1; maybe TRBD1 (5 bases). This CDR3 region has 15 residues. Trimming cost V 1 base and J 6 bases, with 15 bases left between them. Germline V gene lookup returns CDR1 SGHAT and CDR2 FQNNGV. This CDR3 reads CASSLVGDPGAEAFF. In DNA, the CDR3 is TGTGCCAGCAGCTTAGTGGGGGACCCGGGGGCTGAAGCTTTCTTT.

The V gene is TRBV4-2, the J gene TRBJ2-4, with D perhaps TRBD1 (6 bases). Germline V lookup: CDR1 LGHNA, CDR2 YNFKEQ. Between the trimmed V and J ends, which lost 0 bases and 8 bases, there was a span of 8 bases. The CDR3 totals 13 residues. In nucleotides, the CDR3 is TGTGCCAGCAGCCAAGATTCAGGGGACATTCAGTACTTC. Translating it yields CASSQDSGDIQYF.

The CDR3 loop is CASSQQATSGGTPDTQYF. The CDR3 DNA follows: TGCGCCAGCAGCCAACAAGCGACTAGCGGGGGGACCCCAGATACGCAGTATTTT. This chain uses TRBV4-1 with TRBJ2-3; TRBD2 matches at 13 bases. The length of the CDR3 is 18 residues. J lost 4 bases, V lost 2 bases, and 9 bases had no gene match. CDR1 and CDR2 (germline): MGHRA, YSYEKL.

The chain joins TRBV4-2 to TRBJ2-7; the match to TRBD2 covers 8 bases. V was clipped by 0 bases and J by 3 bases; unmatched bases: 4. Germline CDR1 is LGHNA and CDR2 is YNFKEQ. The CDR3 extends over 15 amino acids. Here the CDR3 DNA reads TGTGCCAGCAGCCAAGATATCGGGGGGGACTACGAGCAGTACTTC. This gives the protein CASSQDIGGDYEQYF.

The gene calls are TRBV5-1 and TRBJ2-5; tentative D call: TRBD1 (6 bases). The CDR3 sequence is 17 residues long. Germline V gene sequence: CDR1 SGHRS, CDR2 YFSETQ. The V and J ends lost 2 bases and 2 bases respectively, with 19 bases between them. In nucleotides, the CDR3 is TGCGCCAGCAGCTTAAGGATCGGGCAGGGGCAACAAGAGACCCAGTACTTC. Translation: CASSLRIGQGQQETQYF. Using reference TRBV5-1 and TRBJ2-5 for the parts outside the CDR3, the full variable domain is KAGVTQTPRYLIKTRGQQVTLSCSPISGHRSVSWYQQTPGQGLQFLFEYFSETQRNKGNFPGRFSGRQFSNSRSEMNVSTLELGDSALYLCASSLRIGQGQQETQYFGPGTRLLVL.

The CDR3 is CASGRGSNEQFF. In DNA form, the CDR3 reads TGTGCCAGCGGCAGGGGTTCGAATGAGCAGTTCTTC. The V gene is TRBV6-5, the J gene TRBJ2-1; D possibly corresponds to TRBD1 (6 bases). Germline V CDR1 and CDR2: MNHEY, SVGAGI. This CDR3 spans 12 amino acids. V lost 8 bases and J lost 7, with 12 bases in between.

This clone was seen only a few times. The genes are TRBV4-3 and TRBJ2-7; D might be TRBD1 (6 bases). Germline CDR1 and CDR2: LGHNA and YSLEER. V lost 0 bases and J 6 bases, leaving 12 bases between the germline ends. This CDR3 region has 14 residues. CDR3 protein: CASSQDLEGVEQYF. The DNA for the CDR3 is TGCGCCAGCAGCCAAGATCTCGAGGGGGTCGAGCAGTACTTC.